These 19 T cell receptor beta chains originate from one sample sequenced in a study of T cell responses to AZD1222 COVID-19 vaccine (dated by TCRdb to the early 2020s). The time point label of this sample denotes: about 28 days (+/-7) after the second vaccine dose. The library relied on the immunoSEQ multiplex PCR assay. TCRdb mirrors the immuneACCESS table, restricted to in-frame sequences. Some clones are absent from its copies; in checked studies, under half trace to an unresolved V gene, and the reason for the others is unknown. The sample has 250,000 to 300,000 clones on record, about 94% of them singletons. The ten largest clones add up to around 0.57% of the sample. The sequenced sample was peripheral blood, obtained 28 days after the second AZD1222 dose. These receptors all come from an adult who received the AZD1222 COVID-19 vaccine.

The chain couples TRBV11-2 to TRBJ2-7; 11 nucleotides agree with TRBD2. Per the germline V gene, CDR1 is SGHAT and CDR2 is FQNNGV. The V segment lost 1 base and the J segment 2 bases; nucleotides outside the gene matches: 7. This CDR3 has 17 amino acids. The CDR3 sequence: CASSLGHGTSGTYEQYF. CDR3 sequence (DNA): TGTGCCAGCAGCTTAGGGCACGGGACTAGCGGCACCTACGAGCAGTACTTC.

The rearrangement joins TRBV5-1 to TRBJ1-3, with TRBD1 matching over 11 bases. The CDR3 length is 14 residues. Per the germline V gene, CDR1 is SGHRS and CDR2 is YFSETQ. V gave up 2 bases and J gave up 8 bases; unmatched junction bases: 3. The CDR3, as DNA: TGCGCCAGCAGCTTTGGACAGGGGGCAGACACCATATATTTT. Protein product: CASSFGQGADTIYF.

The CDR3 here is CASSRGGASGTDTQYF. CDR3 coding DNA: TGTGCCAGCAGCCGAGGGGGGGCTAGCGGCACAGATACGCAGTATTTT. V and J are TRBV7-8 and TRBJ2-3, with TRBD2 as a possible D gene (7 bases). Germline V lookup: CDR1 SGHVS, CDR2 FQNEAQ. V was pared by 5 bases and J by 1 base, with 16 bases between. The CDR3 spans 16 residues.

This chain links TRBV28 with TRBJ2-3, with TRBD2 matching over 11 bases. The CDR3 consists of 12 residues. Germline V gene data show CDR1 as MDHEN and CDR2 as SYDVKM. The CDR3 DNA sequence: TGTACGACTAGCGGGGACACAGATACGCAGTATTTT. It is translated as CTTSGDTDTQYF.

The chain carries TRBV29-1 and TRBJ2-6, with a tentative D call TRBD1 (6 bases). CDR3 size: 16 residues. CDR1 and CDR2 (germline): SQVTM, ANQGSEA. The V end was cut by 0 bases, the J end by 0 bases, with 9 bases between. The CDR3 protein is CSVEDRGRSGANVLTF. The DNA of the CDR3 is TGCAGCGTTGAAGACAGGGGCCGCTCTGGGGCCAACGTCCTGACTTTC.

J is TRBJ1-3 and V is TRBV5-5; D call uncertain. CDR3 length: 14 residues. The V gene's germline CDR1 is SGHKS and CDR2 YYEKEE (reference sequence). V lost 4 bases, J lost 0 bases, and 8 bases lay in between. In DNA, the CDR3 is TGTGCCAGCAGCAACGTACCCTCTGGAAACACCATATATTTT. Protein product: CASSNVPSGNTIYF.

V and J are TRBV5-4 and TRBJ1-5, with 10 bases lining up with TRBD1. The germline V gene has CDR1 SGHNT and CDR2 YYREEE (reference sequence). The CDR3 is 15 residues long. The junction had 4 bases not matched to a gene; V was cut back by 3 bases and J by 4 bases. The CDR3, as DNA: TGTGCCAGCAGCTACGGGACAGGGGCAAATCAGCCCCAGCATTTT. Its translation is CASSYGTGANQPQHF.

The chain joins TRBV24-1 to TRBJ2-3; D is uncertain. The germline CDR1 and CDR2 sequences are KGHDR and SFDVKD. V lost 4 bases and J lost 4, with 8 bases in between. The CDR3 has 13 residues. The chain's CDR3 is CATSDLWPDTQYF. CDR3 nucleotide sequence: TGTGCCACCAGTGACCTTTGGCCAGATACGCAGTATTTT.

This clone was found many times. J is TRBJ2-2 and V is TRBV2; the D is unclear. This CDR3 comprises 11 residues. V lost 7 bases and J lost 6, with 6 bases in between. In germline, CDR1 is SNHLY, CDR2 FYNNEI. CDR3 in amino acids: CASKYAGELFF. The CDR3 DNA reads as TGTGCCAGCAAGTACGCCGGGGAGCTGTTTTTT.

This chain connects TRBV18 to TRBJ2-6; no firm D call. V lost 1 base, J lost 0 bases, and 10 bases lay in between. This CDR3 comprises 17 residues. CDR1 is KGHSH and CDR2 is LQKENI in the germline V gene. The CDR3 spells CASSPQIGHSGANVLTF. Written as DNA, the CDR3 is TGTGCCAGCTCACCACAGATAGGGCACTCTGGGGCCAACGTCCTGACTTTC.

The gene calls are TRBV4-1 and TRBJ1-2; D gene uncertain. This CDR3 is 14 amino acids long. V was clipped by 7 bases and J by 4 bases, with 16 bases between them. CDR1 is MGHRA and CDR2 is YSYEKL in the germline V gene. As DNA, the CDR3 is TGCGCCAGCAATGAGGGAAACTGGGGCTATGGCTACACCTTC. It is translated as CASNEGNWGYGYTF.

This clone was detected only once. V and J are TRBV11-2 and TRBJ2-7; no definite D call. CDR1 SGHAT and CDR2 FQNNGV come from the germline V gene. Trimming took 5 bases from V and 5 from J, leaving 10 bases between them. The length of the CDR3 is 12 residues. CDR3 protein: CASSRPGDEQYF. The CDR3, as DNA: TGTGCCAGCAGCAGACCGGGCGACGAGCAGTACTTC.

The V gene is TRBV2, the J gene TRBJ1-2; D remains ambiguous. The CDR3 runs 13 residues. Between the trimmed V and J ends, which lost 2 bases and 7 bases, there was a span of 11 bases. The germline gives CDR1 SNHLY, CDR2 FYNNEI. DNA of the CDR3: TGTGCCAGCAGTGAAAACCGGGTCGGTGGCTACACCTTC. Encoded protein: CASSENRVGGYTF. Full variable domain (outside the CDR3, taken from reference TRBV2 and TRBJ1-2): EPEVTQTPSHQVTQMGQEVILRCVPISNHLYFYWYRQILGQKVEFLVSFYNNEISEKSEIFDDQFSVERPDGSNFTLKIRSTKLEDSAMYFCASSENRVGGYTFGSGTRLTVV.

The V and J genes are TRBV4-1 and TRBJ2-2, with 11 bases aligning to TRBD2. From germline, CDR1 is MGHRA and CDR2 YSYEKL. The length of the CDR3 is 17 residues. J was trimmed by 5 bases and V by 6 bases; bases with no gene match: 11. CDR3 sequence reads: CASRQDSGRARTGELFF. CDR3 bases: TGCGCCAGCAGACAGGATAGCGGGAGGGCCAGGACCGGGGAGCTGTTTTTT.

The gene calls are TRBV5-1 and TRBJ2-7; TRBD1 agrees at 11 bases. The V segment lost 3 bases and the J segment 5 bases; nucleotides outside the gene matches: 4. CDR3 length equals 14 residues. Germline V gene data show CDR1 as SGHRS and CDR2 as YFSETQ. CDR3 bases: TGCGCCAGCAGCTCGGGACAGGGGGTGAACGAGCAGTACTTC. Translation gives CASSSGQGVNEQYF.

This CDR3 is CASSISGGAYEQYF. Here the CDR3 DNA reads TGTGCCAGCAGCATTAGCGGGGGGGCCTACGAGCAGTACTTC. The chain couples TRBV7-2 to TRBJ2-7; 11 nucleotides line up with TRBD2. The CDR3 sequence is 14 residues long. Germline CDR1 and CDR2: SGHTA and FQGNSA. V dropped 5 bases and J dropped 2; count of bases not matched to a gene: 2.

The V and J genes are TRBV21-1 and TRBJ1-5; the table's D call, TRBD1, has no DNA check behind it. TRBV21-1 is designated a pseudogene. The CDR3 runs to 16 residues. The CDR3 region has the DNA TGTGCCAGCAGGCCAGGGGCAGGACAGGGACATCAGCCCCAGCATTTT. It encodes CASRPGAGQGHQPQHF.

The V gene is TRBV6-5, the J gene TRBJ1-5; D is unresolved. The CDR3 is made up of 12 amino acids. V was shortened by 8 bases and J by 0 bases, with 5 bases between the two germline ends. The germline V gene has CDR1 MNHEY and CDR2 SVGAGI. CDR3 loop: CASGLSNQPQHF. As DNA, the CDR3 is TGTGCCAGCGGCCTTAGCAATCAGCCCCAGCATTTT.

The V call is TRBV28, the J call TRBJ1-2; D is unresolved. Trimming removed 2 bases from V and 6 bases from J, with 13 bases in between. The CDR3 loop spans 14 amino acids. Germline lookup yields CDR1 MDHEN and CDR2 SYDVKM. In DNA form, the CDR3 reads TGTGCCAGCAGTTTAGATGGGGAGAGCAATGGCTACACCTTC. It yields the protein CASSLDGESNGYTF.